The 14 T cell receptor beta chains reported below all come from one sample, sequenced in a study of T cell repertoires in cytomegalovirus infection. No cognate antigen is known for these TCRs. MiXCR, run by TCRdb on the reads, gives a single entry per CDR3 protein. The repertoire holds under 500,000 distinct CDR3 sequences, with about 44% as singletons. Sample: cultured PBMCs, taken from culture after CMV antigen stimulation. All receptors derive from a human donor in good health (CMV status not recorded). Some clones in this sample may be carry-over from other donors' samples.

The chain joins TRBV19 to TRBJ2-1; D remains ambiguous. In germline, CDR1 is LNHDA, CDR2 SQIVND (reference sequence). Trimming shortened V by 2 bases and J by 0 bases, and 11 bases separated the two germline ends. The CDR3 loop spans 16 amino acids. CDR3 bases: TGTGCCAGTAGTATATGGCCCCAGAGCTCCTACAATGAGCAGTTCTTC. Amino acid sequence: CASSIWPQSSYNEQFF. Together with reference TRBV19 and TRBJ2-1, the CDR3 gives the full variable domain: DGGITQSPKYLFRKEGQNVTLSCEQNLNHDAMYWYRQDPGQGLRLIYYSQIVNDFQKGDIAEGYSVSREKKESFPLTVTSAQKNPTAFYLCASSIWPQSSYNEQFFGPGTRLTVL.

This clonotype showed up just a few times. V is TRBV20-1 and J is TRBJ1-1, with D perhaps TRBD1 (5 bases). V dropped 3 bases and J dropped 3 bases, with 14 bases sitting between them. CDR3 length: 14 residues. Per the germline V gene, CDR1 is DFQATT and CDR2 is SNEGSKA (reference sequence). DNA of the CDR3: TGCAGTGCTAGTTTATCGGGGCCTTACACTGAAGCTTTCTTT. Its protein is CSASLSGPYTEAFF.

The rearrangement links TRBV12-3 or TRBV12-4 to TRBJ1-1; 8 bases line up with TRBD1. CDR3 length: 15 amino acids. Trimming at V came to 4 bases and at J to 4 bases, leaving 8 bases not matched to a gene. The CDR3 sequence is CASSSQGARGTEAFF. The CDR3 coding sequence is TGTGCCAGCAGTTCCCAGGGGGCCCGGGGCACTGAAGCTTTCTTT.

V gene TRBV10-2 combines with J gene TRBJ2-5, with D possibly matching TRBD2 (6 bases). The CDR3 spans 16 residues. Germline V gene data show CDR1 as WSHSY and CDR2 as SAAADI. Trimming removed 6 bases at V and 5 bases at J, with 22 bases between. CDR3 DNA: TGCGCCAGCAGGCCTCGGGACTCCCACCCCTGGGAGACCCAGTACTTC. Translation: CASRPRDSHPWETQYF.

The chain uses TRBV27 and TRBJ2-7; D gene unclear. The CDR3 has 13 amino acids. Trimming cost V 6 bases and J 5 bases, with 14 bases left between them. The germline V gene has CDR1 MNHEY and CDR2 SMNVEV (reference sequence). The chain's CDR3 is CASSHRSLHEQYF. The CDR3 DNA is TGTGCCAGCAGCCACCGAAGCCTCCACGAGCAGTACTTC.

The chain couples TRBV27 to TRBJ2-7, with D perhaps matching TRBD1 (6 bases). Between the trimmed V and J ends, which lost 4 bases and 4 bases, there was a span of 14 bases. Germline assignment: CDR1 MNHEY and CDR2 SMNVEV (reference sequence). The CDR3 has 14 residues. CDR3 nucleotides: TGTGCCAGCAGTTCTTACAGGGATAGGTACGAGCAGTACTTC. This translates into CASSSYRDRYEQYF.

This clonotype has only a few counts. The rearrangement uses TRBV7-8 and TRBJ2-1; no clear D gene. CDR3 size: 14 residues. The V end lost 5 bases, the J end lost 2 bases, and 10 bases lay between the germline ends. The germline CDR1 and CDR2 sequences are SGHVS and FQNEAQ. The CDR3 region is CASSRASPYNEQFF. Here the CDR3 DNA reads TGTGCCAGCAGCCGGGCTTCCCCCTACAATGAGCAGTTCTTC.

V usage is TRBV11-2 and J usage is TRBJ2-7; maybe TRBD2 (6 bases). Trimming cost V 5 bases and J 7 bases, with 15 bases left between them. The CDR3 has 13 residues. The germline V gene encodes CDR1 SGHAT and CDR2 FQNNGV. DNA of the CDR3: TGTGCCAGCAGCCCCCTGACTAGACGGGAGCAGTACTTC. This encodes CASSPLTRREQYF.

In its sample, this clonotype was seen many times. The rearrangement uses TRBV10-3 and TRBJ2-3; perhaps TRBD1 as D (5 bases). Per germline, CDR1 ENHRY and CDR2 SYGVKD. The CDR3 is 14 residues long. The V gene lost 7 bases and the J gene lost 0 bases, with 11 bases spanning the gap. The CDR3 DNA sequence: TGTGCCATCAAAGGGGCGTACAGCACAGATACGCAGTATTTT. Its translation: CAIKGAYSTDTQYF.

V usage is TRBV7-2 and J usage is TRBJ2-7; D gene ambiguous. This CDR3 spans 13 amino acids. The germline CDR1 and CDR2 sequences are SGHTA and FQGNSA. V dropped 4 bases and J dropped 4 bases, with 11 bases sitting between them. In DNA, the CDR3 is TGTGCCAGCAGCTGGCGGAAGCCTTACGAGCAGTACTTC. Protein sequence: CASSWRKPYEQYF.

This clonotype was found a few times. The V and J genes are TRBV7-2 and TRBJ2-1, with 7 bases matching TRBD2. The CDR3 is 12 residues long. V dropped 5 bases and J dropped 8; count of bases not matched to a gene: 3. The germline V gene encodes CDR1 SGHTA and CDR2 FQGNSA. The CDR3 DNA sequence: TGTGCCAGCAGCACTAGCGTAGATGAGCAGTTCTTC. The encoded protein is CASSTSVDEQFF.

This chain links TRBV7-6 with TRBJ2-3; the D gene is possibly TRBD2 (5 bases). Trimming cost V 5 bases and J 7 bases, with 19 bases left between them. The CDR3 contains 15 residues. The germline V gene has CDR1 SGHVS and CDR2 FNYEAQ. The CDR3 protein is CASSPGDPRANTQYF. Here the CDR3 DNA reads TGTGCCAGCAGCCCCGGGGATCCCCGTGCGAATACGCAGTATTTT. The complete variable domain, with remaining parts taken from reference TRBV7-6 and TRBJ2-3, reads GAGVSQSPRYKVTKRGQDVALRCDPISGHVSLYWYRQALGQGPEFLTYFNYEAQQDKSGLPNDRFSAERPEGSISTLTIQRTEQRDSAMYRCASSPGDPRANTQYFGPGTRLTVL.

The chain recombines TRBV7-2 with TRBJ1-2; TRBD1 is a possible D gene (5 bases). V gave up 8 bases and J gave up 7 bases, with 20 bases separating them. This CDR3 comprises 14 residues. Germline CDR1 SGHTA, CDR2 FQGNSA. Here the CDR3 reads CASCPVRGSGGYTF. In DNA, the CDR3 is TGTGCCAGCTGCCCAGTAAGGGGTTCGGGTGGCTACACCTTC.

This clonotype was observed a handful of times. The chain employs TRBV4-3 and TRBJ2-3, with D unclear. Trimming took 0 bases from V and 3 from J, leaving 7 bases between them. CDR3 length: 14 residues. CDR1 and CDR2 (germline): LGHNA, YSLEER. CDR3 in amino acids: CASSQDSRTDTQYF. The CDR3 DNA reads TGCGCCAGCAGCCAAGATTCCCGAACAGATACGCAGTATTTT.